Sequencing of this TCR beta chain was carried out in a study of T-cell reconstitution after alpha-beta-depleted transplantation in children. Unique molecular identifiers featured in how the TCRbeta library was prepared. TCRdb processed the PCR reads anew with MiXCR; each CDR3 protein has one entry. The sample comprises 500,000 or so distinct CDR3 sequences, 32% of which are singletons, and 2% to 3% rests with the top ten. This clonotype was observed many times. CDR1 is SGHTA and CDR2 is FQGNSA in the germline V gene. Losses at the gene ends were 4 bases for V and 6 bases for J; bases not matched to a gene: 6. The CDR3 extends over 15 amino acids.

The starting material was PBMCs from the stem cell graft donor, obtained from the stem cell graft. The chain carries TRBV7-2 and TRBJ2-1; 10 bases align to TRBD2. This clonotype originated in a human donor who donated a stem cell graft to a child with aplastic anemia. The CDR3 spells CASSSSGRALNEQFF. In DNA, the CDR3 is TGTGCCAGCAGCTCCAGCGGGAGGGCCCTCAATGAGCAGTTCTTC.